The present entry profiles one T cell receptor beta chain with its context. The sample originates from a study of blood T cell repertoires in COVID-19. Study-level background: The origin of the acute and convalescent COVID-19 samples was the United States, Italy and Spain.

Only in-frame clones appear in the TCRdb table, and some are missing; sequencing was by immunoSEQ multiplex PCR. The profile shows 200,000 to 250,000 clones, about 89% of them singletons. Trimming took off 0 bases at V and 11 bases at J, with 10 bases between the two ends. The CDR3 length is 12 residues. The chain has TRBV12-3 or TRBV12-4 and TRBJ1-2, with D unclear. The source of this sequence is a man in his 60s who had recovered from COVID-19. The sequencing input was peripheral blood. DNA of the CDR3: TGTGCCAGCAGTTTAGCCAACCGGGAGTACACCTTC. Its protein product is CASSLANREYTF.